These T cell receptor beta chains were read from a single sample in a study of cytomegalovirus exposure and HLA in healthy donors. TCRdb's copy holds only in-frame clones and misses some; the assay was immunoSEQ multiplex PCR. The profile shows approximately 100,000 clones, 76% of them singletons. Input material: PBMCs. The receptors derive from a woman in her thirties or forties in good health and CMV-seropositive. Both conserved end residues are part of each CDR3. D genes are given only for firm matches. The size field is filled for only some rows; it gives once, few, many or a size class.

DNA | CDR3 | D | V | size | J
TGTGCCAGTAGTATTGATTCTCCTACCCCCCAGTTCTTC | CASSIDSPTPQFF | NA | TRBV19 | few | TRBJ2-1
TGTGCCAGCAGCTTAGCGATCCCTAGCGGGGCGAGGACAGATACGCAGTATTTT | CASSLAIPSGARTDTQYF | TRBD2 | TRBV7-2 | NA | TRBJ2-3
TGTGCCAGTAGTCTGAGACTAGCGGGCAACAATGAGCAGTTCTTC | CASSLRLAGNNEQFF | TRBD2 | TRBV19 | NA | TRBJ2-1
TGCGCCAGCTCGACAGGGCAGCCGAACACTGAAGCTTTCTTT | CASSTGQPNTEAFF | TRBD1 | TRBV5-1 | NA | TRBJ1-1
TGTGCCAGCAGCGTACCCGGGACAGGGGGTTCACCCCTCCACTTT | CASSVPGTGGSPLHF | TRBD1 | TRBV5-6 | NA | TRBJ1-6
TGTGCCAGTAGTATTCGGGGGGGCGCAGAGACCCAGTACTTC | CASSIRGGAETQYF | TRBD2 | TRBV19 | once | TRBJ2-5
TGTGCCAGCAAGCGGGGGGGCCTCGCCGGGGAGCTGTTTTTT | CASKRGGLAGELFF | TRBD2 | TRBV2 | NA | TRBJ2-2
TGTGCCAGTAGAGACGGACAGGCATGGGGAAACATTCAGTACTTC | CASRDGQAWGNIQYF | TRBD1 | TRBV19 | NA | TRBJ2-4
TGTGCCAGCAGGGGGGGTTGGAGGACTGAAGCTTTCTTT | CASRGGWRTEAFF | NA | TRBV27 | NA | TRBJ1-1
TGTGCCAGCAGTTACCCGGCTAGCGGGGTGACCGGGGAGCTGTTTTTT | CASSYPASGVTGELFF | TRBD2 | TRBV6-5 | NA | TRBJ2-2